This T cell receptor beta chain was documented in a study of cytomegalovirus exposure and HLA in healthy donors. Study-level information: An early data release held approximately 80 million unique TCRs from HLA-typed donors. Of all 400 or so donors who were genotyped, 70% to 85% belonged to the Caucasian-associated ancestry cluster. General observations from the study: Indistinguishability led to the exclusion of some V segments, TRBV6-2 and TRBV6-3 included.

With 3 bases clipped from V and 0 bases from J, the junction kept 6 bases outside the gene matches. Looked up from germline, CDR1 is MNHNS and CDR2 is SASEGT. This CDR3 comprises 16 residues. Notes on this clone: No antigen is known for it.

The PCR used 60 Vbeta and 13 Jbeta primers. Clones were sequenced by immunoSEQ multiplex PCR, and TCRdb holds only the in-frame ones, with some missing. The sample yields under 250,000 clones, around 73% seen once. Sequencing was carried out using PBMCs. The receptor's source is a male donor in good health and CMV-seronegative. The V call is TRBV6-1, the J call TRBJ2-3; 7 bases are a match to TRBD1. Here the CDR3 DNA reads TGTGCCAGCAGTGACCAACACAGGGGCAGCACAGATACGCAGTATTTT. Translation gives CASSDQHRGSTDTQYF.